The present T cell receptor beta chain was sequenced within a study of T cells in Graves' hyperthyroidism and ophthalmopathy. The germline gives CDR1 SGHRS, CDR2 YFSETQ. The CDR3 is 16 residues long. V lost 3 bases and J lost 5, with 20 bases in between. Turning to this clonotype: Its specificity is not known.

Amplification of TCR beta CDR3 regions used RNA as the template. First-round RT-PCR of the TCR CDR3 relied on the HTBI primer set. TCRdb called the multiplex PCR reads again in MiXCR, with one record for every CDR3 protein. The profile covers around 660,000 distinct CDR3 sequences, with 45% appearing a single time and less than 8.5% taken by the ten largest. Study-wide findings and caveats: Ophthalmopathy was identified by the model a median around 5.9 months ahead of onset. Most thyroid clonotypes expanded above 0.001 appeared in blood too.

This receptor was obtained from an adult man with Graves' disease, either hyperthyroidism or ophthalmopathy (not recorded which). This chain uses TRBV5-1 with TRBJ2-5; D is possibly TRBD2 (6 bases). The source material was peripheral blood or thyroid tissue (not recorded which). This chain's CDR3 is CASSSSTSRRAETQYF. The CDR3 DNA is TGCGCCAGCAGCTCCTCGACTAGTCGACGGGCTGAGACCCAGTACTTC.